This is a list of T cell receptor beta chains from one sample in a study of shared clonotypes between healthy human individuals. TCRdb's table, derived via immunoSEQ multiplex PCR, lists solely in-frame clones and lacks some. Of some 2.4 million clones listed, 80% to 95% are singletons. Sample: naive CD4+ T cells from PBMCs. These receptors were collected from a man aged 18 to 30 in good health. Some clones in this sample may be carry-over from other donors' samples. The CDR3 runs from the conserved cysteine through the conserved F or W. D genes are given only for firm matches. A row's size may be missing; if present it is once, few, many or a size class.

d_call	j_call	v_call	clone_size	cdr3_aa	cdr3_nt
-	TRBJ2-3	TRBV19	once	CASSIWTPTSTDTQYF	TGTGCCAGTAGTATCTGGACTCCTACTAGCACAGATACGCAGTATTTT
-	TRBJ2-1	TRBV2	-	CASSEGGPYNEQFF	TGTGCCAGCAGTGAAGGGGGACCCTACAATGAGCAGTTCTTC
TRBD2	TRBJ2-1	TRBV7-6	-	CASSLGLGNEQFF	TGTGCCAGCAGTCTTGGACTAGGCAATGAGCAGTTCTTC
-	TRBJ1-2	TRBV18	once	CASSLSTQGGLVGYTF	TGTGCCAGCTCACTCAGTACACAGGGAGGCTTGGTCGGCTACACCTTC
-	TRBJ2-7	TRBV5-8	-	CASKRKGNEQYF	TGTGCCAGCAAACGGAAGGGGAACGAGCAGTACTTC
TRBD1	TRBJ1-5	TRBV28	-	CASSSANRGGGQPQHF	TGTGCCAGCAGTTCCGCCAACAGGGGCGGCGGTCAGCCCCAGCATTTT
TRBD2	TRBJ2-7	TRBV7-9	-	CASSLVGGSYEQYF	TGTGCCAGCAGCTTAGTCGGCGGGAGCTACGAGCAGTACTTC
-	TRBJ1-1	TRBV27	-	CASSSHGGWTEAFF	TGTGCCAGCAGTTCCCATGGGGGTTGGACTGAAGCTTTCTTT
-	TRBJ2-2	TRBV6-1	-	CASSKAPLVPGELFF	TGTGCCAGCAGTAAAGCCCCCCTAGTCCCCGGGGAGCTGTTTTTT
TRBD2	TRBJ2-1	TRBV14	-	CASSPPHGRPYNEQFF	TGTGCCAGCAGCCCCCCCCACGGGAGGCCCTACAATGAGCAGTTCTTC
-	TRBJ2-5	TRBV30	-	CAWSELGPGAQYF	TGTGCCTGGAGTGAGCTAGGACCGGGGGCCCAGTACTTC
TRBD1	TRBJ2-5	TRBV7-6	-	CASSLMTGRETQYF	TGTGCCAGCAGCTTAATGACAGGGAGAGAGACCCAGTACTTC
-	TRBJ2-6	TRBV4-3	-	CASSQVIASGANVLTF	TGCGCCAGCAGCCAAGTCATTGCCTCTGGGGCCAACGTCCTGACTTTC
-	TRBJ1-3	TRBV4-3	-	CASSQVPRNTIYF	TGCGCCAGCAGCCAGGTTCCGAGGAACACCATATATTTT
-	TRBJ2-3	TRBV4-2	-	CASSQASGDTQYF	TGTGCCAGCAGCCAAGCAAGCGGAGATACGCAGTATTTT
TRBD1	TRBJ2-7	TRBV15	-	CATSRGDRAYEQYF	TGTGCCACCAGCAGAGGGGACAGGGCCTACGAGCAGTACTTC
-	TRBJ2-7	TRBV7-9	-	CASSQPGTASHEQYF	TGTGCCAGCAGCCAACCCGGGACGGCCTCCCACGAGCAGTACTTC
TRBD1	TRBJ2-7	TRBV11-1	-	CASSFYTGTAYEQYF	TGTGCCAGCAGCTTTTATACCGGGACAGCCTACGAGCAGTACTTC
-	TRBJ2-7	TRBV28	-	CASSALRLGVRDEQYF	TGTGCCAGCAGTGCGCTCCGGCTAGGTGTAAGGGACGAGCAGTACTTC
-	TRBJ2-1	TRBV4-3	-	CASSQVNNEQFF	TGCGCCAGCAGCCAAGTGAACAATGAGCAGTTCTTC
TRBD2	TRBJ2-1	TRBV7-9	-	CASSPRSRGDWNEQFF	TGTGCCAGCAGCCCCCGTTCGCGGGGGGATTGGAATGAGCAGTTCTTC
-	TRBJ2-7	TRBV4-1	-	CASSRRDRPLDEQYF	TGCGCCAGCAGCCGCCGGGACCGACCTTTAGACGAGCAGTACTTC
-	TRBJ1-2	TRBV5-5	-	CASRLRQEFDYGYTF	TGTGCCAGCAGACTGCGGCAAGAGTTCGACTATGGCTACACCTTC
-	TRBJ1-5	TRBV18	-	CASSPLNSNQPQHF	TGTGCCAGCTCACCACTTAATAGCAATCAGCCCCAGCATTTT
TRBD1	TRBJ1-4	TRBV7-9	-	CASSFAQGPNEKLFF	TGTGCCAGCAGCTTCGCACAGGGGCCTAATGAAAAACTGTTTTTT
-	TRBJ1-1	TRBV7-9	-	CASSIRQIEAFF	TGTGCCAGCAGCATCCGGCAAATTGAAGCTTTCTTT
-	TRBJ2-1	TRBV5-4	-	CASSSTGLVYNEQFF	TGTGCCAGCAGCTCAACAGGGTTGGTCTACAATGAGCAGTTCTTC
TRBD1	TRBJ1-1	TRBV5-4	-	CASSRDRVGTEAFF	TGTGCCAGCAGCCGGGACAGGGTTGGCACTGAAGCTTTCTTT
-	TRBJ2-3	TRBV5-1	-	CASSSGRDTQYF	TGCGCCAGCAGCTCGGGCCGGGATACGCAGTATTTT
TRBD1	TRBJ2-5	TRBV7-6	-	CASSRGQQETQYF	TGTGCCAGCAGCCGGGGACAGCAAGAGACCCAGTACTTC
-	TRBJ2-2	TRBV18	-	CASSPPGMRDTGELFF	TGTGCCAGCTCACCACCTGGGATGCGCGACACCGGGGAGCTGTTTTTT
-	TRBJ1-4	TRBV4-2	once	CASSQDNKEKLFF	TGTGCCAGCAGCCAAGATAACAAGGAAAAACTGTTTTTT